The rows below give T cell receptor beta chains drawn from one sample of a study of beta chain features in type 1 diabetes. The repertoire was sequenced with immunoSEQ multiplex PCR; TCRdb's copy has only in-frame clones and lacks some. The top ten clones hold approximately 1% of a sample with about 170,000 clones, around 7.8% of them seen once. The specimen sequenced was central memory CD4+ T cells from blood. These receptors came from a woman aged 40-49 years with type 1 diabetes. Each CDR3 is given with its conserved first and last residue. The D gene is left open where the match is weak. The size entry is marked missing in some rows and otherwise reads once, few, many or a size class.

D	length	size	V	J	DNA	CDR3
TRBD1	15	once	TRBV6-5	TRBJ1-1	TGTGCCAGCAGTTCAGCGGGACAGGGATTGATTGGAGCTTTCTTT	CASSSAGQGLIGAFF
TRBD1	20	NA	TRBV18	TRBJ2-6	TGTGCCAGCTCTTCACACCCGGCCTCACAGGGGCTCTCTGGGGCCAACGTCCTGACTTTC	CASSSHPASQGLSGANVLTF
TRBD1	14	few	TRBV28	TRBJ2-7	TGTGCCAGCAGGCCAGGGGGCAGCTCCTACGAGCAGTACTTC	CASRPGGSSYEQYF
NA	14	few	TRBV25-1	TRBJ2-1	TGTGCCAGCAGTGTGGGGGGTTCCATCAATGAGCAGTTCTTC	CASSVGGSINEQFF
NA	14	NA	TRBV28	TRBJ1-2	TGTGCCAGCAGTTTAACAGGGTTAACCTATGGCTACACCTTC	CASSLTGLTYGYTF
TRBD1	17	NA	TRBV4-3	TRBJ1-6	TGCGCCAGCAGCCAAGAGGGAACCGGACAGGGTAATTCACCCCTCCACTTT	CASSQEGTGQGNSPLHF
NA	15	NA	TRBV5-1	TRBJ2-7	TGCGCCAGCAGCCCGAGCTGGACAGAAGTCTACGAGCAGTACTTC	CASSPSWTEVYEQYF
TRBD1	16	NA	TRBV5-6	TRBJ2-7	TGTGCCAGCAGCTCGACGATTGACAGGGGCATGAGTGAGCAGTACTTC	CASSSTIDRGMSEQYF
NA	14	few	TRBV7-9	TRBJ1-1	TGTGCCACCAGCAAGGCGCGGGACCTTAATGAAGCTTTCTTT	CATSKARDLNEAFF
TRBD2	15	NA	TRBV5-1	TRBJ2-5	TGCGCCAGCAGCAGATCTAGCGGGAGTGGGGAGACCCAGTACTTC	CASSRSSGSGETQYF
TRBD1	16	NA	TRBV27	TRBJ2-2	TGTGCCAGCAGTTTAACACCGGGACAGATTGAAGGGGAGCTGTTTTTT	CASSLTPGQIEGELFF
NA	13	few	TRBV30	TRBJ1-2	TGTGCCTGGAGTCCCGGAATTCAGGGTGGCTACACCTTC	CAWSPGIQGGYTF
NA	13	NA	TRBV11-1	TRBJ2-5	TGTGCCAGCAGCTGGACAGTGCAAGAGACCCAGTACTTC	CASSWTVQETQYF
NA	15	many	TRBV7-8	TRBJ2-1	TGTGCCAGCAGCTTAGGCCCAAGCCCCTACAATGAGCAGTTCTTC	CASSLGPSPYNEQFF
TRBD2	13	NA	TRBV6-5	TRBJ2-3	TGTGCCAGCCTGGGAGGGGGCACAGATACGCAGTATTTT	CASLGGGTDTQYF